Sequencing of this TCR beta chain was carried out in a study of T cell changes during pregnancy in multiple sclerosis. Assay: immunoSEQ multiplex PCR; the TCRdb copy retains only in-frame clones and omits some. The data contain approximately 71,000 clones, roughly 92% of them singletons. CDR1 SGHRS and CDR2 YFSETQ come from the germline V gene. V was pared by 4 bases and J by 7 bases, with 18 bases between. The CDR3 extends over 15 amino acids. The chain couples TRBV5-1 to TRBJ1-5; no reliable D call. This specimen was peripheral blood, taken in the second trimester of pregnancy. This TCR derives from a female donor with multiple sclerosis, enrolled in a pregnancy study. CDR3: CASSEGPDERQPQHF. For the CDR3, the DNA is TGCGCCAGCAGCGAGGGTCCGGACGAGAGGCAGCCCCAGCATTTT.